Listed here are 27 T cell receptor beta chains from one sample, sequenced in a study of blood T cells in healthy people across ages. A second PCR of about 6 to 11 cycles used a sample-barcoded 5' primer and a J-beta primer mix. TCRdb reanalysed the 5' RACE reads using MiXCR and keeps one entry per CDR3 protein. The repertoire holds around 1,900,000 distinct CDR3 sequences, with more than 35% as singletons. The material sequenced was blood. These TCRs come from a human donor in good health.

This clonotype came up a few times. V usage is TRBV5-1 and J usage is TRBJ1-2; possibly TRBD1 for D (6 bases). V was clipped by 4 bases and J by 7 bases, with 17 bases between them. The CDR3 runs to 14 residues. In germline, CDR1 is SGHRS, CDR2 YFSETQ. The DNA of the CDR3 is TGCGCCAGCAGCCTAATGGACAGTAATGCTGGCTACACCTTC. Translating it yields CASSLMDSNAGYTF.

CDR3 sequence (DNA): TGTGCCAGCAGCCCCCCCATGCAGGGGCCATCCTACAATGAGCAGTTCTTC. The encoded protein is CASSPPMQGPSYNEQFF. The chain links TRBV7-9 to TRBJ2-1; TRBD1 might be the D (6 bases). CDR1 is SEHNR, CDR2 FQNEAQ, per germline (reference sequence). The CDR3 has 17 amino acids. Trimming removed 5 bases from V and 1 base from J, with 18 bases in between.

V and J are TRBV6-5 and TRBJ1-3; unclear D gene. The CDR3 spans 16 residues. The germline V and J ends were trimmed by 5 bases and 3 bases, with 17 bases remaining between them. Germline V CDR1 and CDR2: MNHEY, SVGAGI. In nucleotides, the CDR3 is TGTGCCAGCAGTCACCAACAAGTCTCTGTTGGAAACACCATATATTTT. Protein product: CASSHQQVSVGNTIYF.

The rearrangement links TRBV20-1 to TRBJ1-1; D not certain. There are 16 residues in the CDR3. Germline V CDR1 and CDR2: DFQATT, SNEGSKA (reference sequence). Deletions cut 0 bases from V and 6 bases from J, with 20 bases between. The CDR3 loop reads CSARESTGVGVPEAFF. Here the CDR3 DNA reads TGCAGTGCTAGAGAAAGCACCGGGGTAGGCGTCCCTGAAGCTTTCTTT.

V is TRBV29-1 and J is TRBJ2-5; 8 nucleotides align to TRBD1. V lost 5 bases and J lost 5; bases outside the gene matches: 7. Per the germline V gene, CDR1 is SQVTM and CDR2 is ANQGSEA. The CDR3 length is 13 residues. DNA of the CDR3: TGCAGCGTTTCCCAGGGGGCTGGGGAGACCCAGTACTTC. Translation gives CSVSQGAGETQYF. The full variable domain, its missing parts supplied by reference TRBV29-1 and TRBJ2-5, is SAVISQKPSRDICQRGTSLTIQCQVDSQVTMMFWYRQQPGQSLTLIATANQGSEATYESGFVIDKFPISRPNLTFSTLTVSNMSPEDSSIYLCSVSQGAGETQYFGPGTRLLVL.

J is TRBJ2-3 and V is TRBV20-1; TRBD2 matches at 8 bases. The CDR3 covers 14 residues. Looked up from germline, CDR1 is DFQATT and CDR2 is SNEGSKA (reference sequence). V was pared by 1 base and J by 3 bases, with 3 bases of the junction left unmatched. As DNA, the CDR3 is TGCAGTGCTAGAGTCGGGGGGGGGACAGATACGCAGTATTTT. Protein sequence: CSARVGGGTDTQYF.

The V gene is TRBV12-3 or TRBV12-4, the J gene TRBJ2-2; D perhaps matches TRBD1 (6 bases). Trimming cost V 5 bases and J 4 bases, with 17 bases left between them. This CDR3 has 16 amino acids. The CDR3 nucleotides read TGTGCCAGCAGTCCGTGGACAGAAACGCGCACCGGGGAGCTGTTTTTT. Translation: CASSPWTETRTGELFF.

The rearrangement uses TRBV9 and TRBJ2-1; 8 bases map to TRBD2. Germline CDR1 reads SGDLS; CDR2 reads YYNGEE. The CDR3 sequence is 17 residues long. Trimming cost V 0 bases and J 0 bases; bases outside gene matches: 5. DNA for the CDR3: TGTGCCAGCAGCGTAGCAGGCGGGACTAGCTCCTACAATGAGCAGTTCTTC. Translation gives CASSVAGGTSSYNEQFF. Together with reference TRBV9 and TRBJ2-1, the CDR3 gives the full variable domain: DSGVTQTPKHLITATGQRVTLRCSPRSGDLSVYWYQQSLDQGLQFLIQYYNGEERAKGNILERFSAQQFPDLHSELNLSSLELGDSALYFCASSVAGGTSSYNEQFFGPGTRLTVL.

To note about this clonotype: The junction and the germline gene differ at one end; a read error may be behind it. This chain connects TRBV25-1 to TRBJ2-7; the D gene is possibly TRBD1 (6 bases). The CDR3 has 16 residues. Per germline, CDR1 MGHDK and CDR2 SYGVNS. The CDR3 here is CASSEYYRVSSCEQYF. CDR3 coding DNA: TGTGCCAGCAGTGAATATTACAGGGTGAGCTCCTGCGAGCAGTACTTC.

The chain carries TRBV7-6 and TRBJ2-3; 7 bases line up with TRBD2. Losses at the gene ends were 3 bases for V and 1 base for J; bases not matched to a gene: 7. The V gene's germline CDR1 is SGHVS and CDR2 FNYEAQ. CDR3 length equals 16 residues. DNA for the CDR3: TGTGCCAGCAGCTTTCGACTAGCCCGTCGCACAGATACGCAGTATTTT. Protein: CASSFRLARRTDTQYF.

This clonotype was seen only once. The genes are TRBV6-2 or TRBV6-3 and TRBJ2-5, with D hard to call. With 6 bases removed from V and 4 bases from J, the gap between germline ends came to 15 bases. CDR1 is MNHEY and CDR2 is SVGEGT in the germline V gene. This CDR3 spans 14 amino acids. The CDR3 reads CASSQYGRTETQYF. The CDR3 bases are TGTGCCAGCAGCCAGTACGGTAGGACAGAGACCCAGTACTTC.

The gene calls are TRBV6-1 and TRBJ2-4; TRBD2 is a possible D gene (5 bases). The CDR3 sequence is 12 residues long. Trimming stripped 5 bases from V and 10 bases from J, with 12 bases between. The V gene's germline CDR1 is MNHNS and CDR2 SASEGT. CDR3 sequence: CASSPRRTIQYF. The CDR3 DNA follows: TGTGCCAGCAGTCCAAGACGGACTATTCAGTACTTC.

This clonotype was seen a few times. The chain recombines TRBV28 with TRBJ2-1, with 8 bases that match TRBD2. The CDR3 length is 14 residues. CDR1 is MDHEN, CDR2 SYDVKM, per germline. V was pared by 5 bases and J by 8 bases, with 8 bases of the junction left unmatched. The CDR3 region is CASSTRTSSDEQFF. For the CDR3, the DNA is TGTGCCAGCAGTACCCGGACTAGCAGCGATGAGCAGTTCTTC.

This clonotype was seen more than once but under ten times. This chain links TRBV4-2 with TRBJ2-1; the match to TRBD2 covers 8 bases. Germline CDR1 is LGHNA and CDR2 is YNFKEQ. The CDR3 length is 16 residues. With V trimmed by 3 bases and J by 7 bases, 11 bases remained unmatched. CDR3 amino acids: CASSQPRGLAVNEQFF. In DNA, the CDR3 is TGTGCCAGCAGCCAGCCTCGAGGACTAGCTGTGAATGAGCAGTTCTTC.

The rearrangement joins TRBV11-2 to TRBJ2-2; D remains ambiguous. The CDR3 is made up of 18 amino acids. Looked up from germline, CDR1 is SGHAT and CDR2 is FQNNGV. V was trimmed by 1 base and J by 0 bases, leaving 15 bases between them. The CDR3 is CASSLVRWSVANTGELFF. The DNA for the CDR3 is TGTGCCAGCAGCTTAGTCCGTTGGTCAGTCGCGAACACCGGGGAGCTGTTTTTT.

This clonotype showed up just a few times. This sequence joins TRBV12-3 or TRBV12-4 and TRBJ2-7; D possibly matches TRBD1 or TRBD2 (5 bases each). V lost 7 bases and J 3 bases, leaving 13 bases between the germline ends. CDR3 length: 13 residues. The CDR3 sequence: CASTYGTRYEQYF. CDR3 coding DNA: TGTGCCAGCACCTACGGGACCCGCTACGAGCAGTACTTC.

The rearrangement uses TRBV10-3 and TRBJ1-2, with no clear D. The CDR3 extends over 15 amino acids. Trimming left V 3 bases short and J 2 bases short, with 13 bases between. CDR1 ENHRY and CDR2 SYGVKD come from the germline V gene. The chain's CDR3 is CAISDNNSPNYGYTF. The DNA for the CDR3 is TGTGCCATCAGTGACAACAACTCCCCAAACTATGGCTACACCTTC.

In its sample, this clonotype was seen a few times. This chain links TRBV6-6 with TRBJ2-7, with a tentative D call TRBD1 (6 bases). The CDR3 runs 14 residues. Germline V CDR1 and CDR2: MNHNY, SVGAGI (reference sequence). Trimming took 5 bases from V and 6 from J, leaving 17 bases between them. The CDR3 nucleotides are TGTGCCAGCAGTATGGACCAGGGCAGGGGCGAGCAGTACTTC. The encoded protein is CASSMDQGRGEQYF.

This clonotype was counted ten times or more. The chain combines TRBV7-9 with TRBJ2-7; unclear D gene. The CDR3 length is 16 residues. Germline V gene lookup returns CDR1 SEHNR and CDR2 FQNEAQ (reference sequence). Between the trimmed V and J ends, which lost 1 base and 4 bases, there was a span of 17 bases. This CDR3 reads CASSLGGSALAYEQYF. The CDR3 nucleotides read TGTGCCAGCAGCTTAGGTGGAAGCGCGTTAGCTTACGAGCAGTACTTC.

The chain links TRBV29-1 to TRBJ2-4; maybe TRBD1 (6 bases). The J call may be wrong; the DNA end is better matched by TRBJ2-7. CDR1 is SQVTM, CDR2 ANQGSEA, per germline. The CDR3 consists of 13 residues. In DNA form, the CDR3 reads TGCAGCGTGGGACCGATACGACAGGCCGAGCAGTACTTC. It is translated as CSVGPIRQAEQYF.

At least ten counts were recorded for this clonotype. V gene TRBV6-1 combines with J gene TRBJ2-7; perhaps TRBD1 as D (5 bases). The CDR3 sequence is 14 residues long. Germline values: CDR1 MNHNS, CDR2 SASEGT. The V end was cut by 6 bases, the J end by 3 bases, with 15 bases between. The CDR3 spells CASSPEDGHYEQYF. For the CDR3, the DNA is TGTGCCAGCAGCCCCGAGGACGGACACTACGAGCAGTACTTC.

The gene calls are TRBV6-4 and TRBJ2-4; possibly TRBD1 or TRBD2 for D (7 bases each). Looked up from germline, CDR1 is MRHNA and CDR2 is SNTAGT. The CDR3 has 15 amino acids. V shed 4 bases and J shed 13 bases, with 23 bases lying between them. The CDR3 reads CASSAQGGSTDTQYF. For the CDR3, the DNA is TGTGCCAGCAGTGCCCAGGGGGGGAGCACAGATACGCAGTACTTC.

The CDR3 nucleotides read TGTGCCAGCAGTTATCCCACAGGGGACACGAACACCGGGGAGCTGTTTTTT. Protein product: CASSYPTGDTNTGELFF. The rearrangement joins TRBV6-6 to TRBJ2-2; 7 nucleotides line up with TRBD1. The germline V gene encodes CDR1 MNHNY and CDR2 SVGAGI (reference sequence). The trim removed 3 bases at V and 0 bases at J, leaving 7 bases unmatched. The CDR3 loop spans 17 amino acids.

This clonotype has just a few counts. The CDR3 bases are TGTGCCAGCAGTGAAGCTACAGCTAACTATGGCTACACCTTC. It encodes CASSEATANYGYTF. The chain has TRBV6-1 and TRBJ1-2; D call uncertain. The V end lost 0 bases, the J end lost 0 bases, and 5 bases lay between the germline ends. This CDR3 is built from 14 residues. CDR1 and CDR2 from the germline V gene are MNHNS and SASEGT.

The gene calls are TRBV7-2 and TRBJ2-7; 8 bases line up with TRBD2. The CDR3 contains 16 residues. Trimming took 2 bases from V and 4 from J; bases not matched to a gene: 10. Germline loops: CDR1 SGHTA, CDR2 FQGNSA. The CDR3 loop is CASSLFSRSGGYEQYF. In DNA, the CDR3 is TGTGCCAGCAGCTTATTCAGTCGAAGCGGGGGATACGAGCAGTACTTC. The full variable domain, in which reference TRBV7-2 and TRBJ2-7 provide the parts outside the CDR3, is GAGVSQSPSNKVTEKGKDVELRCDPISGHTALYWYRQSLGQGLEFLIYFQGNSAPDKSGLPSDRFSAERTGGSVSTLTIQRTQQEDSAVYLCASSLFSRSGGYEQYFGPGTRLTVT.

The table lists this clonotype with a few counts. The rearrangement uses TRBV6-5 and TRBJ2-4; 7 nucleotides align to TRBD1. The DNA end favors TRBJ2-7, so the J call may be wrong. The CDR3 has 17 amino acids. From germline, CDR1 is MNHEY and CDR2 SVGAGI. The CDR3 DNA reads TGTGCCAGCAGTTACGACACAGGGGACATGACCTGCTACGAGCAGTACTTC. Translation: CASSYDTGDMTCYEQYF.

This clonotype turned up a few times. The CDR3 sequence: CAAGRDSPLHF. The CDR3 DNA reads as TGCGCCGCGGGGAGGGACTCACCCCTCCACTTT. V and J are TRBV4-1 and TRBJ1-6; D perhaps matches TRBD1 (5 bases). Germline lookup yields CDR1 MGHRA and CDR2 YSYEKL. Trimming removed 11 bases from V and 10 bases from J, with 12 bases in between. The CDR3 is 11 residues long.